The 24 T cell receptor beta chains below all came from one sample that was sequenced in a study of blood T cell repertoires in COVID-19. TCRdb's table, derived via immunoSEQ multiplex PCR, lists solely in-frame clones and lacks some. Among roughly 400,000 clones, nearly 90% were seen once, and the ten largest hold approximately 1.5%. Sequencing was carried out using PBMCs or T cells enriched from blood (not recorded which). The receptors originated from a woman under 30 who had been exposed to COVID-19.

This chain uses TRBV28 with TRBJ2-1; D is unclear. The CDR3 has 14 amino acids. With 3 bases removed from V and 1 base from J, the gap between germline ends came to 7 bases. Germline CDR1 is MDHEN and CDR2 is SYDVKM. Written as DNA, the CDR3 is TGTGCCAGCAGTTTGGTGGCTTCCTACAATGAGCAGTTCTTC. Amino acid sequence: CASSLVASYNEQFF.

The chain has TRBV6-4 and TRBJ2-7, with 7 bases matching TRBD2. Germline V lookup: CDR1 MRHNA, CDR2 SNTAGT. This CDR3 has 15 amino acids. V lost 6 bases to trimming and J lost 5 bases; unmatched junction nucleotides: 13. CDR3 sequence reads: CASSTKRGWGDEQYF. DNA of the CDR3: TGTGCCAGCAGCACCAAGCGGGGCTGGGGGGACGAGCAGTACTTC.

The chain links TRBV5-5 to TRBJ1-2; D unclear. CDR3 length equals 15 residues. Per germline, CDR1 SGHKS and CDR2 YYEKEE (reference sequence). The V gene lost 5 bases and the J gene lost 4 bases, with 18 bases spanning the gap. CDR3 coding DNA: TGTGCCAGCAGTCCTGATCCTGCAGGACTCTATGGCTACACCTTC. Translation gives CASSPDPAGLYGYTF. Using reference TRBV5-5 and TRBJ1-2 for the parts outside the CDR3, the full variable domain is DAGVTQSPTHLIKTRGQQVTLRCSPISGHKSVSWYQQVLGQGPQFIFQYYEKEERGRGNFPDRFSARQFPNYSSELNVNALLLGDSALYLCASSPDPAGLYGYTFGSGTRLTVV.

For this clone: Other DNA sequences of this sample code for an identical CDR3. The rearrangement joins TRBV19 to TRBJ2-5; tentative D call: TRBD2 (5 bases). Between the trimmed V and J ends, which lost 1 base and 3 bases, there was a span of 6 bases. Germline V gene data show CDR1 as LNHDA and CDR2 as SQIVND (reference sequence). This CDR3 is 13 amino acids long. CDR3 sequence: CASSIGGKETQYF. The CDR3 region has the DNA TGTGCCAGTAGTATAGGAGGGAAAGAGACCCAGTACTTC. The complete variable domain, with remaining parts taken from reference TRBV19 and TRBJ2-5, reads DGGITQSPKYLFRKEGQNVTLSCEQNLNHDAMYWYRQDPGQGLRLIYYSQIVNDFQKGDIAEGYSVSREKKESFPLTVTSAQKNPTAFYLCASSIGGKETQYFGPGTRLLVL.

J is TRBJ1-2 and V is TRBV7-3; 10 bases agree with TRBD1. J gave up 6 bases and V 3 bases, and 1 base lay outside the gene matches. Germline V lookup: CDR1 SGHTA, CDR2 FQGTGA. The CDR3 totals 13 residues. CDR3 sequence reads: CASSLGTGDGYTF. The CDR3 coding sequence is TGTGCCAGCAGCTTGGGGACAGGGGATGGCTACACCTTC. Based on the CDR3 plus reference TRBV7-3 and TRBJ1-2, the full variable domain is GAGVSQTPSNKVTEKGKYVELRCDPISGHTALYWYRQSLGQGPEFLIYFQGTGAADDSGLPNDRFFAVRPEGSVSTLKIQRTERGDSAVYLCASSLGTGDGYTFGSGTRLTVV.

In its sample, this clone was seen a few times. V gene TRBV4-1 combines with J gene TRBJ2-7; 7 positions agree with TRBD1. The CDR3 extends over 14 amino acids. Germline values: CDR1 MGHRA, CDR2 YSYEKL. J gave up 5 bases and V 3 bases, and 7 bases lay outside the gene matches. CDR3 sequence reads: CASSHPLGQDEQYF. The CDR3 bases are TGCGCCAGCAGCCACCCCCTAGGACAGGACGAGCAGTACTTC.

The chain is built from TRBV5-5 and TRBJ2-5, with a possible D match to TRBD1 (5 bases). The V end lost 2 bases, the J end lost 7 bases, and 12 bases lay between the germline ends. The CDR3 length is 13 residues. CDR1 is SGHKS and CDR2 is YYEKEE in the germline V gene (reference sequence). Here the CDR3 reads CASSLLNQGTQYF. The CDR3 DNA follows: TGTGCCAGCAGCTTATTAAACCAGGGGACCCAGTACTTC.

The chain joins TRBV6-4 to TRBJ1-5, with 8 bases lining up with TRBD1. J lost 7 bases, V lost 5 bases, and 7 bases had no gene match. In germline, CDR1 is MRHNA, CDR2 SNTAGT. This CDR3 spans 14 amino acids. CDR3 residues: CASSHLRGRQPQHF. For the CDR3, the DNA is TGTGCCAGCAGTCACCTCAGGGGGCGGCAGCCCCAGCATTTT.

The chain carries TRBV30 and TRBJ2-7; D may be TRBD1 (7 bases). Germline CDR1 GTSNPN, CDR2 SVGIG (reference sequence). V shed 4 bases and J shed 6 bases, with 22 bases lying between them. This CDR3 is 15 amino acids long. This CDR3 is CAWTALGQGGSEQYF. CDR3 bases: TGTGCCTGGACCGCGCTCGGGCAGGGGGGCTCCGAGCAGTACTTC.

The rearrangement uses TRBV5-8 and TRBJ2-7; TRBD1 aligns across 9 bases. V was pared by 7 bases and J by 5 bases, with 4 bases of the junction left unmatched. The CDR3 has 12 residues. Germline V gene sequence: CDR1 SGHTS, CDR2 YDEGEE. The CDR3 DNA reads as TGTGCCAGCCAGGGACAGGGAAACGAGCAGTACTTC. Residues: CASQGQGNEQYF.

CDR3 amino acids: CASSPPGSYGSTDTQYF. CDR3 nucleotides: TGCGCCAGCAGCCCGCCTGGGTCTTACGGGAGCACAGATACGCAGTATTTT. The V and J genes are TRBV5-1 and TRBJ2-3; the D is unclear. CDR1 and CDR2 (germline): SGHRS, YFSETQ. The length of the CDR3 is 17 residues. V lost 4 bases to trimming and J lost 0 bases, with 18 bases between them.

The CDR3 sequence is CASSQGLAGGPSTDTQYF. CDR3 nucleotide sequence: TGTGCCAGCAGTCAAGGACTAGCGGGGGGCCCAAGCACAGATACGCAGTATTTT. This chain links TRBV9 with TRBJ2-3, with 14 bases fitting TRBD2. There are 18 residues in the CDR3. The germline V gene has CDR1 SGDLS and CDR2 YYNGEE. V lost 5 bases, J lost 0 bases, and 8 bases stayed unmatched.

The sample holds a few counts of this clone. The chain carries TRBV28 and TRBJ1-4; D is ambiguous. V shed 6 bases and J shed 0 bases, with 17 bases lying between them. The CDR3 contains 17 residues. The germline V gene has CDR1 MDHEN and CDR2 SYDVKM. The CDR3 loop is CASRPLVGFATNEKLFF. The CDR3 nucleotides are TGTGCCAGCAGGCCGTTGGTGGGCTTTGCAACTAATGAAAAACTGTTTTTT.

The chain has TRBV29-1 and TRBJ1-1, with D possibly matching TRBD1 (5 bases). Germline V gene lookup returns CDR1 SQVTM and CDR2 ANQGSEA. The V end lost 0 bases, the J end lost 1 base, and 6 bases lay between the germline ends. The CDR3 totals 13 residues. CDR3 DNA: TGCAGCGTTGAAGATGGACAGAACACTGAAGCTTTCTTT. Translation gives CSVEDGQNTEAFF.

CDR3 sequence reads: CASSQSLSQGADTQYF. The CDR3 DNA reads as TGTGCCAGCAGCCAATCTTTGTCGCAGGGGGCAGATACGCAGTATTTT. This chain joins TRBV16 and TRBJ2-3, with 7 bases fitting TRBD1. Germline CDR1 is KGHSY and CDR2 is FQNENV. Unmatched junction bases numbered 7, after V lost 0 bases and J lost 4 bases. This CDR3 comprises 16 residues.

The CDR3 DNA reads as TGTGCCAGTAGTATCCGACAGATCACAGATACGCAGTATTTT. Encoded protein: CASSIRQITDTQYF. The chain joins TRBV19 to TRBJ2-3; possible D gene TRBD1, 5 bases. The V end was cut by 3 bases, the J end by 2 bases, with 9 bases between. Germline V gene data show CDR1 as LNHDA and CDR2 as SQIVND (reference sequence). The CDR3 spans 14 residues.

This clone appeared a single time. The chain links TRBV2 to TRBJ1-1; D is possibly TRBD1 (5 bases). V lost 5 bases, J lost 4 bases, and 8 bases lay in between. The length of the CDR3 is 12 residues. Looked up from germline, CDR1 is SNHLY and CDR2 is FYNNEI. The CDR3 protein is CASSLGVTEAFF. The CDR3 nucleotides are TGTGCCAGCAGTTTAGGGGTCACTGAAGCTTTCTTT. The whole variable domain, filled in from reference TRBV2 and TRBJ1-1, reads EPEVTQTPSHQVTQMGQEVILRCVPISNHLYFYWYRQILGQKVEFLVSFYNNEISEKSEIFDDQFSVERPDGSNFTLKIRSTKLEDSAMYFCASSLGVTEAFFGQGTRLTVV.

This chain links TRBV3-1 (or the pseudogene TRBV3-2) with TRBJ2-4; tentatively, D is TRBD2 (5 bases). The germline gives CDR1 LGHDT, CDR2 YNNKEL (reference sequence). Trimming cost V 4 bases and J 6 bases, with 13 bases left between them. The CDR3 length is 14 residues. CDR3 residues: CASSLLMGVNIQYF. The CDR3 nucleotides are TGTGCCAGCAGCCTGCTAATGGGAGTAAACATTCAGTACTTC.

This clone was recorded only once. The gene calls are TRBV6-5 and TRBJ2-2, with 8 positions matching TRBD2. CDR1 and CDR2 from the germline V gene are MNHEY and SVGAGI. Trimming at V came to 5 bases and at J to 6 bases, leaving 5 bases not matched to a gene. This CDR3 region has 14 residues. DNA for the CDR3: TGTGCCAGCAGTAGCGGGAGCGCCCCCGGGGAGCTGTTTTTT. Encoded protein: CASSSGSAPGELFF.

This chain uses TRBV6-5 with TRBJ1-4; D gene uncertain. Germline CDR1 MNHEY, CDR2 SVGAGI. The CDR3 sequence is 15 residues long. Trimming removed 8 bases at V and 8 bases at J, with 21 bases between. The CDR3: CASVIGREGREKLFF. For the CDR3, the DNA is TGTGCCAGCGTCATCGGACGGGAGGGTCGCGAAAAACTGTTTTTT.

The CDR3 nucleotides are TGTGCCAGTAGTATAGATCTCCTATATCAGCCCCAGCATTTT. This gives the protein CASSIDLLYQPQHF. V is TRBV19 and J is TRBJ1-5; D not certain. The CDR3 extends over 14 amino acids. CDR1 LNHDA and CDR2 SQIVND come from the germline V gene (reference sequence). Trimming pared 0 bases from V and 5 bases from J, leaving 8 bases between.

V and J are TRBV18 and TRBJ1-1; the D gene is possibly TRBD1 (6 bases). Germline CDR1 and CDR2: KGHSH and LQKENI. The CDR3 has 15 amino acids. V dropped 2 bases and J dropped 1 base, with 11 bases sitting between them. The CDR3 is CASSPSGQKNTEAFF. Written as DNA, the CDR3 is TGTGCCAGCTCACCATCAGGACAGAAGAACACTGAAGCTTTCTTT.

The CDR3 reads CASSSLGLAGGRSYEQYF. The CDR3 DNA reads TGTGCCAGCAGTTCCCTCGGACTAGCGGGGGGGCGATCCTACGAGCAGTACTTC. The gene calls are TRBV6-2 or TRBV6-3 and TRBJ2-7, with 15 bases lining up with TRBD2. The CDR3 spans 18 residues. J lost 1 base, V lost 4 bases, and 8 bases had no gene match. Germline CDR1 reads MNHEY; CDR2 reads SVGEGT.

The chain couples TRBV7-2 to TRBJ1-5, with unresolved D. Germline CDR1 is SGHTA and CDR2 is FQGNSA. CDR3 length: 12 amino acids. Trimming took off 2 bases at V and 9 bases at J, with 8 bases between the two ends. In DNA form, the CDR3 reads TGTGCCAGCAGCTTAACCCCGGGGCCCCAGCATTTT. Amino acid sequence: CASSLTPGPQHF.